Listed below are T cell receptor beta chains from one sample, sequenced in a study of blood T cell repertoires in COVID-19. Here immunoSEQ multiplex PCR was the method, and the copy in TCRdb shows in-frame clones only, minus some. The sample has 200,000 to 300,000 clones, over 75% seen once; the top ten hold around 7.8%. The sequencing sample was made of peripheral blood. The source of these receptors is a human donor in a cohort sampled during active COVID-19. CDR3s include the opening cysteine and the closing phenylalanine or tryptophan. Fields, in order: CDR3 protein, CDR3 DNA, clone size, V gene, J gene, D gene. The D gene is left open where the match is weak. For some rows the clone size is stated as once, few or many, or as a class when expanded; others skip it.

CASSSGGTGLTYEQYF	TGCGCCAGCAGCTCCGGAGGGACAGGTTTAACCTACGAGCAGTACTTC	NA	TRBV5-1	TRBJ2-7	TRBD1
CASSQDFSGAAQETQYF	TGCGCCAGCAGCCAAGATTTTAGCGGGGCCGCTCAAGAGACCCAGTACTTC	NA	TRBV4-1	TRBJ2-5	TRBD2
CASSVEGRLANYGYTF	TGTGCCAGCAGCGTAGAGGGGCGCCTGGCTAACTATGGCTACACCTTC	NA	TRBV9	TRBJ1-2	NA
CASSLGTSKSYEQYF	TGTGCCAGCAGCCTCGGGACAAGCAAGTCCTACGAGCAGTACTTC	NA	TRBV5-5	TRBJ2-7	NA
CASSLVGSSNQPQHF	TGCGCCAGCAGCCTGGTGGGGAGTAGCAATCAGCCCCAGCATTTT	once	TRBV5-1	TRBJ1-5	NA
CASSPLGAGEDYEQYF	TGTGCCAGCAGCCCACTCGGGGCGGGAGAGGACTACGAGCAGTACTTC	NA	TRBV7-2	TRBJ2-7	TRBD2
CASTLPGLAFEQYF	TGTGCCAGCACCCTACCGGGACTAGCATTCGAGCAGTACTTC	NA	TRBV7-2	TRBJ2-7	TRBD2
CASSLGASGEETQYF	TGTGCCAGCAGCCTCGGGGCTAGCGGGGAAGAGACCCAGTACTTC	once	TRBV4-2	TRBJ2-5	TRBD2
CASSPVGQGYGYTF	TGTGCCAGCAGCCCGGTCGGACAGGGCTATGGCTACACCTTC	NA	TRBV7-2	TRBJ1-2	TRBD1
CAISAEDTDTQYF	TGTGCCATCAGTGCGGAGGACACAGATACGCAGTATTTT	NA	TRBV10-3	TRBJ2-3	NA
CASSPVDRENSPLHF	TGTGCCAGCAGCCCCGTCGACAGGGAGAATTCACCCCTCCACTTT	NA	TRBV11-1	TRBJ1-6	TRBD1
CASRGTTSYEQYF	TGTGCCAGCCGAGGGACTACATCCTACGAGCAGTACTTC	NA	TRBV6-6	TRBJ2-7	TRBD2
CASQRELASTGELFF	TGTGCCAGCCAAAGAGAACTAGCGTCGACCGGGGAGCTGTTTTTT	NA	TRBV2	TRBJ2-2	TRBD2
CASSTQGATLNEQFF	TGTGCCAGCAGCACACAGGGGGCAACGTTGAATGAGCAGTTCTTC	NA	TRBV9	TRBJ2-1	TRBD1
CATRGGGQPQHF	TGTGCCACGAGAGGGGGCGGGCAGCCCCAGCATTTT	few	TRBV19	TRBJ1-5	TRBD1
CASSRDSINEQFF	TGTGCCAGCAGTAGGGACTCAATTAATGAGCAGTTCTTC	NA	TRBV6-4	TRBJ2-1	NA
CASSPRSGNMNTEAFF	TGTGCCAGCTCACCACGTTCCGGGAACATGAACACTGAAGCTTTCTTT	NA	TRBV18	TRBJ1-1	NA
CASSYGQGLAKNIQYF	TGTGCCAGCAGTTACGGGCAGGGGCTAGCCAAAAACATTCAGTACTTC	once	TRBV6-6	TRBJ2-4	NA
CASSYSGGECAFF	TGTGCCAGCAGTTACTCGGGCGGGGAGTGCGCTTTCTTT	NA	TRBV6-5	TRBJ1-1	NA
CASSGLTSGRGNEQFF	TGTGCCAGCAGCGGTTTAACTAGCGGGAGGGGGAATGAGCAGTTCTTC	NA	TRBV13	TRBJ2-1	TRBD2
CASSERADTQYF	TGTGCCAGCAGCGAGAGGGCGGATACGCAGTATTTT	NA	TRBV11-3	TRBJ2-3	NA
CASSQEGARLGASYEQYF	TGTGCCAGCAGCCAAGAGGGGGCTCGGTTGGGGGCCTCCTACGAGCAGTACTTC	NA	TRBV3-1/TRBV3-2	TRBJ2-7	NA
CASSLDGSGDTQYF	TGTGCCAGCAGCTTAGATGGTAGCGGAGATACGCAGTATTTT	NA	TRBV7-2	TRBJ2-3	NA
CASSNPVAVAANVLTF	TGTGCCAGTAGTAACCCAGTGGCTGTAGCGGCCAACGTCCTGACTTTC	few	TRBV19	TRBJ2-6	NA
CASSAGQGPSYEQYF	TGTGCCAGCAGCGCCGGACAGGGGCCCTCCTACGAGCAGTACTTC	few	TRBV7-8	TRBJ2-7	TRBD1
CASSPPGTSGYNEQFF	TGTGCCAGCAGCCCTCCGGGGACTAGCGGATACAATGAGCAGTTCTTC	once	TRBV7-2	TRBJ2-1	TRBD2
CASSEGQGPSIEQFF	TGTGCCAGCAGTGAAGGACAGGGGCCATCTATTGAGCAGTTCTTC	NA	TRBV28	TRBJ2-1	TRBD1
CASSDGILREVRNEQFF	TGTGCCAGCAGTGACGGTATCTTACGGGAGGTTCGGAATGAGCAGTTCTTC	NA	TRBV25-1	TRBJ2-1	TRBD2
CATSDRLTGSEQFF	TGTGCCACCAGTGATAGGCTTACAGGGAGCGAGCAGTTCTTC	NA	TRBV24-1	TRBJ2-1	NA
CASCWRRQGQETQYF	TGTGCCAGCTGCTGGCGACGACAAGGACAAGAGACCCAGTACTTC	NA	TRBV5-8	TRBJ2-5	NA
CASSARSGKGNTIYF	TGTGCCAGCAGTGCGAGGTCGGGGAAAGGAAACACCATATATTTT	few	TRBV25-1	TRBJ1-3	NA
CASSFTQETQYF	TGTGCCAGCAGCTTCACTCAAGAGACCCAGTACTTC	NA	TRBV7-9	TRBJ2-5	NA
CASSYLRESYEQYF	TGTGCCAGCAGTTACCTTCGGGAGTCCTACGAGCAGTACTTC	NA	TRBV6-2/TRBV6-3	TRBJ2-7	NA
CASSSPGLAGVGEQFF	TGTGCCAGCAGCTCGCCTGGACTAGCGGGAGTGGGAGAGCAGTTCTTC	NA	TRBV7-2	TRBJ2-1	TRBD2
CASSGGQGRNAFF	TGTGCCAGCAGTGGGGGACAGGGGCGCAATGCTTTCTTT	NA	TRBV2	TRBJ1-1	TRBD1
CASSVGEGLGETQYF	TGTGCCAGCAGCGTAGGTGAGGGCTTAGGAGAGACCCAGTACTTC	NA	TRBV9	TRBJ2-5	NA
CASSERTGELFF	TGTGCCAGCAGTGAACGGACAGGGGAGCTGTTTTTT	NA	TRBV6-1	TRBJ2-2	NA
CASRGTGALPLHF	TGTGCCAGCAGGGGGACAGGGGCCTTGCCCCTCCACTTT	NA	TRBV28	TRBJ1-6	TRBD1
CASQAHRDRGSEKLFF	TGTGCCAGCCAGGCCCACCGGGACAGGGGATCGGAAAAACTGTTTTTT	few	TRBV27	TRBJ1-4	TRBD1
CASSQDPGLAREQYF	TGCGCCAGCAGCCAAGATCCAGGACTAGCACGGGAGCAGTACTTC	NA	TRBV4-1	TRBJ2-7	TRBD2
CSVHGGQGLRQYF	TGCAGCGTCCACGGTGGACAGGGACTGCGGCAGTACTTC	NA	TRBV29-1	TRBJ2-7	TRBD1
CASSPAGTSLDEQFF	TGTGCCAGCAGCCCGGCGGGGACTAGCCTTGATGAGCAGTTCTTC	NA	TRBV4-2	TRBJ2-1	TRBD2
CASSLRAGVGYTF	TGTGCCAGCAGTTTAAGGGCAGGGGTGGGCTACACCTTC	NA	TRBV12-3/TRBV12-4	TRBJ1-2	NA
CASSQDAASEQFF	TGTGCCAGCAGCCAAGATGCGGCTAGTGAGCAGTTCTTC	NA	TRBV3-1/TRBV3-2	TRBJ2-1	NA
CASSLYGTGGYEQYF	TGTGCCAGCAGCTTGTACGGGACAGGGGGCTACGAGCAGTACTTC	NA	TRBV5-8	TRBJ2-7	TRBD1
CASSRQDPGNTIYF	TGTGCCAGCAGTAGACAGGATCCTGGAAACACCATATATTTT	NA	TRBV2	TRBJ1-3	NA
CASKHRGITGELFF	TGTGCCAGCAAGCACAGGGGTATCACCGGGGAGCTGTTTTTT	NA	TRBV6-6	TRBJ2-2	TRBD1
CASSKIQARSPPYNEQFF	TGTGCCAGCAGCAAAATTCAGGCGAGAAGTCCCCCTTACAATGAGCAGTTCTTC	NA	TRBV21-1	TRBJ2-1	NA
CASRIDRVNTEAFF	TGTGCCAGCAGAATCGACAGGGTGAACACTGAAGCTTTCTTT	NA	TRBV27	TRBJ1-1	TRBD1
CASRRQGPTEAFF	TGTGCCAGCAGGAGACAGGGTCCCACTGAAGCTTTCTTT	NA	TRBV6-5	TRBJ1-1	TRBD1
CASSPQGVTYEQYF	TGTGCCAGCAGCCCCCAAGGGGTAACCTACGAGCAGTACTTC	NA	TRBV11-2	TRBJ2-7	NA
CASRLLGRDEQFF	TGTGCCAGCAGGTTACTTGGCCGGGATGAGCAGTTCTTC	NA	TRBV12-3/TRBV12-4	TRBJ2-1	NA
CASSQGAGAAQYF	TGTGCCAGCAGCCAAGGGGCGGGGGCCGCGCAGTATTTT	NA	TRBV3-1/TRBV3-2	TRBJ2-3	NA